The entry below describes one T cell receptor beta chain. The data were obtained in a study of blood T cell repertoires in COVID-19. TCRdb keeps only in-frame clones here, not all; method: immunoSEQ multiplex PCR. Here the sample spans over 150,000 clones, 70% to 90% being singletons. The trim removed 0 bases at V and 2 bases at J, leaving 4 bases unmatched. Per germline, CDR1 SGHNT and CDR2 YYREEE (reference sequence). This CDR3 spans 16 amino acids. The receptor was isolated from a man aged 60 to 69 with COVID-19, enrolled during active disease. The sample consisted of peripheral blood. This chain joins TRBV5-4 and TRBJ2-3; 9 bases fit TRBD1. CDR3 bases: TGTGCCAGCAGCTTGGGAGGGACAGGGAACACAGATACGCAGTATTTT. Residues: CASSLGGTGNTDTQYF.